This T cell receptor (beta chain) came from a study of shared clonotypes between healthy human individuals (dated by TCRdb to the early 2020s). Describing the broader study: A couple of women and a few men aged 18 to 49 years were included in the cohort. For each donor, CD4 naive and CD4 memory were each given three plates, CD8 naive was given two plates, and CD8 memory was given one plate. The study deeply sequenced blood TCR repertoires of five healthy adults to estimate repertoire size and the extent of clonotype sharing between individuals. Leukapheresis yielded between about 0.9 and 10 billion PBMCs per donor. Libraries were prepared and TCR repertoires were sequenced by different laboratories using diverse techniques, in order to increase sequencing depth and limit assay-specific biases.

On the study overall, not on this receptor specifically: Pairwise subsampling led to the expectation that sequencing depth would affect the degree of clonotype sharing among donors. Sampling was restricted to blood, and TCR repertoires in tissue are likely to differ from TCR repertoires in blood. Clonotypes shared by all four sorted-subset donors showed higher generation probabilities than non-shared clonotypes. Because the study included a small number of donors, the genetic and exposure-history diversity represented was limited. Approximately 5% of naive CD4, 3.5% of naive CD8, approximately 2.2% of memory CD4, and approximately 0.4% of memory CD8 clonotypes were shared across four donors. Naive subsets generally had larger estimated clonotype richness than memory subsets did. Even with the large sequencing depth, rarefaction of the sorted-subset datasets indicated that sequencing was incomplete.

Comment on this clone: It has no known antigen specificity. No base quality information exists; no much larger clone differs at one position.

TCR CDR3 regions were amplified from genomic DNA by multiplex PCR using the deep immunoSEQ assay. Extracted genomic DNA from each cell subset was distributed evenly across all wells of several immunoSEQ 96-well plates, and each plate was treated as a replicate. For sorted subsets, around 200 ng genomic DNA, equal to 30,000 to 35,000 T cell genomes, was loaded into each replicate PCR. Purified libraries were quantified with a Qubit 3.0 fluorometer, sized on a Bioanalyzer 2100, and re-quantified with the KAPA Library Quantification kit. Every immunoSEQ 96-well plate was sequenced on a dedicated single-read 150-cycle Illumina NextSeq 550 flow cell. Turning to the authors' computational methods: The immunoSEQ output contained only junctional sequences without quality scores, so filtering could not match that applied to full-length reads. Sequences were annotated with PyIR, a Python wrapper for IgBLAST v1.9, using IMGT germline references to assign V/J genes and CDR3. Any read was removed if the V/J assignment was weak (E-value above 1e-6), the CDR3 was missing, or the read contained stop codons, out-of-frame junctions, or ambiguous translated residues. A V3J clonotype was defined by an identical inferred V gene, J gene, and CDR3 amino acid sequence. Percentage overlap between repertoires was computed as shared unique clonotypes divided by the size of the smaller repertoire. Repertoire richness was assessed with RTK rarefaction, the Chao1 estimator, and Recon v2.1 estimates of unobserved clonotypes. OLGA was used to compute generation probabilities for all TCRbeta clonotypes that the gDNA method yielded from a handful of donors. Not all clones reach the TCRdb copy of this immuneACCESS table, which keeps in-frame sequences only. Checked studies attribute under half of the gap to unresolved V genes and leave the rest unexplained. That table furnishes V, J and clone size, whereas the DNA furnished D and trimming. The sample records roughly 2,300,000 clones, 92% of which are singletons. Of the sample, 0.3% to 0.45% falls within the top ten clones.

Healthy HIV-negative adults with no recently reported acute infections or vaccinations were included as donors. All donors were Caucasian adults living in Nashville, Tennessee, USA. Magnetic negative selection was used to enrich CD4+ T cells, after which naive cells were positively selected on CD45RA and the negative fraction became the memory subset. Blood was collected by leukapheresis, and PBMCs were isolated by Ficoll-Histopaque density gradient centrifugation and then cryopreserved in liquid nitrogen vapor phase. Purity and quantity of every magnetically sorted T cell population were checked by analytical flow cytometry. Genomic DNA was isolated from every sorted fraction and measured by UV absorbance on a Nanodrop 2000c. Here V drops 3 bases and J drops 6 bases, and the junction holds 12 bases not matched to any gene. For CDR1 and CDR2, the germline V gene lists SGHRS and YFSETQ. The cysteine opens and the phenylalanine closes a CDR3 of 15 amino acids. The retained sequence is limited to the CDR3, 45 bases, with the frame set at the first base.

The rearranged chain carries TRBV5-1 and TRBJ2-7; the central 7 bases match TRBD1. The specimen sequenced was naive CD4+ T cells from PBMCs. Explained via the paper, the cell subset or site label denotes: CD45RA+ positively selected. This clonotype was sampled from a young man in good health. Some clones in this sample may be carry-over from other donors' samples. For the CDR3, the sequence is CASSSNHGTAFEQYF. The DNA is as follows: TGCGCCAGCAGCTCTAATCACGGGACAGCGTTCGAGCAGTACTTC.